This TCR beta chain appears in the sequencing data of a study of T cells in localized non-small cell lung cancer. Study-wide points: With higher T cell density in blood came longer overall survival. Heterogeneity within the tumor remains possible, as just one region underwent sequencing. There were a median roughly 54 of the top 100 tumor clones appearing in adjacent lung.

Only in-frame clones appear in the TCRdb table, and some are missing; sequencing was by immunoSEQ multiplex PCR. Of 15,000 to 20,000 clones in the sample, more than 85% are singletons; the top ten hold approximately 4%. Germline-derived CDR1 and CDR2 are MNHEY and SMNVEV (reference sequence). Trimming left V 1 base short and J 1 base short, with 4 bases between. This CDR3 is 13 amino acids long. Notes on this clone: Its specificity is unknown.

V and J are TRBV27 and TRBJ2-5; the D is unclear. The sequencing used peripheral blood, collected before any cancer treatment. The sequence was obtained from a male donor at least 60 years old with stage II squamous cell lung carcinoma. The CDR3 DNA is TGTGCCAGCAGTTTATTTCGCCAAGAGACCCAGTACTTC. Its translation is CASSLFRQETQYF.